The rows below give T cell receptor beta chains drawn from one sample of a study of post-analysis software for immune sequencing data. TCRdb re-called the PCR reads with MiXCR, one entry per CDR3 protein. The profile covers approximately 350,000 distinct CDR3 sequences, with approximately 38% appearing a single time and around 15% taken by the ten largest. The material sequenced was blood. The receptors come from a girl aged 10-17 years with multiple sclerosis. The CDR3 runs from the conserved cysteine through the conserved F or W. The D gene is left open where the match is weak. Some rows mark clone size as missing; the rest say once, few, many or name a class of expanded clone.

.	TRBV5-1	.	TRBJ2-7	TGCGCCAGCAGCCAACAACCGACCGGGACAAACTCCTACGAGCAGTACTTC	CASSQQPTGTNSYEQYF
.	TRBV29-1	.	TRBJ2-7	TGCAGCGTTGCAACTCGACAGTGTTACGAGCAGTACTTC	CSVATRQCYEQYF
.	TRBV4-1	few	TRBJ1-1	TGCGCCAGCAGCCAGAGGGGGAACACTGAAGCTTTCTTT	CASSQRGNTEAFF
.	TRBV12-3/TRBV12-4	.	TRBJ2-5	TGTGCCAGCAGTTTACTTAGGCTGGAGACCCAGTACTTC	CASSLLRLETQYF
TRBD1	TRBV5-1	few	TRBJ2-1	TGCGCCAGCAGCTCGGATCCACAGGGGGCCCCCTACAATGAGCAGTTCTTC	CASSSDPQGAPYNEQFF
.	TRBV6-5	.	TRBJ2-5	TGTGCCAGCAGTATAGGAGGGGCAAGGGAGACCCAGTACTTC	CASSIGGARETQYF
.	TRBV10-3	.	TRBJ1-1	TGTGCCATCAGCGAACAGGGTGGGGACACTGAAGCTTTCTTT	CAISEQGGDTEAFF
.	TRBV5-1	once	TRBJ2-1	TGCGCCAGCAGCTTGCGGGGGACCTTCAACAATGAGCAGTTCTTC	CASSLRGTFNNEQFF
.	TRBV11-2	.	TRBJ2-1	TGTGCCAGCGGCTTAGTCCGGGGGAGAGGGGGAGGTAGGCAGTTCTTC	CASGLVRGRGGGRQFF
.	TRBV27	few	TRBJ1-1	TGTGCCAGCAGTTTGACCCCGTGGGGCGCAAGAACTGAAGCTTTCTTT	CASSLTPWGARTEAFF
.	TRBV5-1	.	TRBJ1-2	TGCGCCAGCAGCAATACCGGGCCCCGGGGCTACACCTTC	CASSNTGPRGYTF
.	TRBV29-1	.	TRBJ2-3	TGCAGCGTTGATTATCCAGACAGCAGCACAGATACGCAGTATTTT	CSVDYPDSSTDTQYF
.	TRBV6-2/TRBV6-3	once	TRBJ1-6	TGTGCCAGCAGTTACTCGAAGGCCAGATTCAATTCACCCCTCCACTTT	CASSYSKARFNSPLHF
.	TRBV27	.	TRBJ2-3	TGTGCCAGCAGTTCATGGGAGAATATAGAAACGCAGTATTTT	CASSSWENIETQYF
TRBD1	TRBV4-3	once	TRBJ1-6	TGCGCCAGCTCCTATGGGACAGGGGGTAATTCACCCCTCCACTTT	CASSYGTGGNSPLHF
.	TRBV6-2/TRBV6-3	.	TRBJ1-1	TGTGCCAGCAGTTCCCTACCGAACACTGAAGCTTTCTTT	CASSSLPNTEAFF
.	TRBV21-1	.	TRBJ1-5	TGTGCCAGCTCTTCTGGGGTCCTGGGGAGGCCCCAGCATTTT	CASSSGVLGRPQHF
.	TRBV7-2	.	TRBJ2-7	TGTGCCAGCAGCTCGGACACCTTAGGTAGGAAGTACTTC	CASSSDTLGRKYF
.	TRBV27	.	TRBJ2-5	TGTGCCAGCATTGGGTCCGAAGAGACCCAGTACTTC	CASIGSEETQYF
TRBD2	TRBV6-1	.	TRBJ2-3	TGTGCCGGGACTAGCGGAGCCTTCACAGATACGCAGTATTTT	CAGTSGAFTDTQYF
.	TRBV7-6	.	TRBJ2-7	TGTGCCAGCAGCTTAGAGCCAGGGAGCTCCTACGAGCAGTACTTC	CASSLEPGSSYEQYF
.	TRBV12-3/TRBV12-4	.	TRBJ2-3	TGTGCCAGCAGTTTCGGGGGAATGACAGATACGCAGTATTTT	CASSFGGMTDTQYF
.	TRBV7-8	.	TRBJ1-1	TGTGCCAGCAGCGATGACAGGCGAGGAGTGGAAGCTTTCTTT	CASSDDRRGVEAFF
.	TRBV7-2	.	TRBJ2-6	TGTGCCAGCAGCTTAGATGGCTCTGGGGCCAACGTCCTGACTTTC	CASSLDGSGANVLTF
.	TRBV12-3/TRBV12-4	few	TRBJ1-1	TGTGCCAGCAGACTAACTGGGACCGGCGAAGCTTTCTTT	CASRLTGTGEAFF
.	TRBV7-6	.	TRBJ2-5	TGTGCCAGCAGCTTAAAGGGTACGCTCTACCAAGAGACCCAGTACTTC	CASSLKGTLYQETQYF
.	TRBV20-1	once	TRBJ1-5	TGCAGTGCCCGGATGCGGTCGGGCAATCAGCCCCAGCATTTT	CSARMRSGNQPQHF
TRBD2	TRBV6-2/TRBV6-3	.	TRBJ2-5	TGTGCCAGCAGTCGTCCTAGCGGGGGGACAGGGACCCAGTACTTC	CASSRPSGGTGTQYF
.	TRBV7-8	.	TRBJ2-3	TGTGCCAGCAGCCCCGGGTTAGGGGGGCCCAGCACAGGTACGCAGTATTTT	CASSPGLGGPSTGTQYF
TRBD1	TRBV10-3	.	TRBJ1-2	TGTGCCATCAGTGAGTCCGGACAGGGGAACTATGGCTACACCTTC	CAISESGQGNYGYTF
TRBD1	TRBV29-1	.	TRBJ2-5	TGCAGCGTTGAAGATCAAGGGACAGGAGAGACCCGGTATTTC	CSVEDQGTGETRYF
.	TRBV7-9	.	TRBJ1-2	TGTGCCAGCGAGCCGGACAAAAGACTGGGATATGGCTACACCTTC	CASEPDKRLGYGYTF
.	TRBV18	once	TRBJ1-1	TGTGCCAGCTCCCCCAGGGCCACAGCGAACACTGAAGCTTTCTTT	CASSPRATANTEAFF
TRBD2	TRBV7-9	.	TRBJ2-5	TGTGCCAGCAGCTCCTGGGGAGGGGAAGAGACCCAGTACTTC	CASSSWGGEETQYF
.	TRBV5-1	.	TRBJ1-4	TGCGCCAGCAGCTCGGGACGAAGTAATGAAAAACTGTTTTTT	CASSSGRSNEKLFF
.	TRBV20-1	.	TRBJ1-1	TGCAGTGCGGGTAGGAAGGGCGGCACTGAAGCTTTCTTT	CSAGRKGGTEAFF
.	TRBV3-1	.	TRBJ1-1	TGTGCCAGCAGGGCCCTGAACACTGAAGCTTTCTTT	CASRALNTEAFF
TRBD1	TRBV6-6	.	TRBJ1-5	TGTGCCAGCATGGGGACAGGGAGTCAGCCCCAGCATTTT	CASMGTGSQPQHF
.	TRBV7-7	.	TRBJ2-1	TGTGCTAGCAGCCCGCTGGGCGGTGAGCAGTTCTTC	CASSPLGGEQFF
.	TRBV5-1	few	TRBJ1-1	TGCGCCAGCAGCTTGGCCGCGGGACCGGGCACTGAAGCTTTCTTT	CASSLAAGPGTEAFF
TRBD2	TRBV20-1	.	TRBJ2-1	TGCAGTGTAACTAGTAGCGGGGGGGCCGAGAGATACAATGAGCAGTTCTTC	CSVTSSGGAERYNEQFF
.	TRBV3-1	few	TRBJ2-7	TGTGCCAGCAGCCAGGTCGCCAGGGAGTACGAGCAGTACTTC	CASSQVAREYEQYF
.	TRBV4-1	few	TRBJ2-1	TGCGCCAGCAGCCCCACGGGGGCCGATGAGCAGTTCTTC	CASSPTGADEQFF
.	TRBV4-1	few	TRBJ1-2	TGCGCCAGCAGCTACCCGGGGGCGAACTATGGCTACACCTTC	CASSYPGANYGYTF
.	TRBV5-1	once	TRBJ2-5	TGCGCCAGCAGCTGGGAGCGGCCCCAAGAGACCCAGTACTTC	CASSWERPQETQYF
.	TRBV7-9	.	TRBJ1-6	TGTGCCAGCAGCTTATATGGGGGGGGTATTAATTCACCCCTCCACTTT	CASSLYGGGINSPLHF
TRBD1	TRBV6-1	few	TRBJ1-2	TGTGCCAGCTTCCGAGGGGGCGGATATTACTATGGCTACACCTTC	CASFRGGGYYYGYTF
.	TRBV12-3/TRBV12-4	.	TRBJ2-7	TGTGCCAGCAGTCTTAGTCGGGGGTGGTACGAGCAGTACTTC	CASSLSRGWYEQYF
.	TRBV12-3/TRBV12-4	.	TRBJ1-6	TGTGCCAGCAGTACGGGACGGTCCATTTCCCCCCTCCACTTT	CASSTGRSISPLHF
TRBD2	TRBV20-1	.	TRBJ2-3	TGCAGTGCTAGAGATCTCGGGACTAGCCCCGGGGATACGCAGTATTTT	CSARDLGTSPGDTQYF